One sample yielded the 24 T cell receptor beta chains listed below, sequenced in a study of blood T cells in healthy people across ages. The second PCR ran about 6 to 12 cycles with a sample-barcoded 5' primer and J-beta primers. TCRdb analysed the 5' RACE reads with MiXCR anew, one entry per CDR3 protein. Of about 680,000 distinct CDR3 sequences listed, around 48% are singletons. Sequencing was carried out using blood. The receptors here all came from a woman in her sixties in good health.

The chain has TRBV7-3 and TRBJ1-1; D not certain. The CDR3 loop spans 13 amino acids. The germline V and J ends were trimmed by 0 bases and 7 bases, with 9 bases remaining between them. Per the germline V gene, CDR1 is SGHTA and CDR2 is FQGTGA. CDR3 DNA: TGTGCCAGCAGCTTAACGGCAGACGGTGAAGCTTTCTTT. It specifies CASSLTADGEAFF.

The V and J genes are TRBV13 and TRBJ2-5; no clear D gene. From germline, CDR1 is PRHDT and CDR2 FYEKMQ (reference sequence). With 4 bases removed from V and 13 bases from J, the gap between germline ends came to 16 bases. The CDR3 spans 12 residues. CDR3 amino acids: CASSYRSYERYF. DNA of the CDR3: TGTGCCAGCAGCTACCGCTCCTACGAGCGGTACTTC.

The genes are TRBV6-1 and TRBJ2-6; D may match TRBD1 or TRBD2 (5 bases each). This CDR3 is 17 amino acids long. The ends were cut back, 5 bases at V and 0 bases at J, with 14 bases in the middle. Germline-derived CDR1 and CDR2 are MNHNS and SASEGT. The DNA of the CDR3 is TGTGCCAGCAGTCCCCGGGACGTGAGCTCTGGGGCCAACGTCCTGACTTTC. It codes for CASSPRDVSSGANVLTF.

Concerning this clonotype itself: Possible read error: a much larger clone is one base away. This sequence joins TRBV5-1 and TRBJ2-7, with a possible D match to TRBD1 (6 bases). V lost 0 bases, J lost 7 bases, and 14 bases lay in between. The CDR3 contains 14 residues. The germline V gene has CDR1 SGHRS and CDR2 YFSETQ. The DNA for the CDR3 is TGCGCCAGCAGCTTGGGGGCAGGGGATCATGAGCAGTACTTC. Translating it yields CASSLGAGDHEQYF.

This clonotype appeared a few times. The rearrangement joins TRBV6-2 or TRBV6-3 to TRBJ2-1; tentative D call: TRBD2 (5 bases). This CDR3 is 14 amino acids long. The germline V and J ends were trimmed by 2 bases and 7 bases, with 12 bases remaining between them. The germline CDR1 and CDR2 sequences are MNHEY and SVGEGT. CDR3 coding DNA: TGTGCCAGCAGTTACGCGGGCCTTATGAATGAGCAGTTCTTC. It specifies CASSYAGLMNEQFF.

The genes are TRBV30 and TRBJ1-2; D is perhaps TRBD1 (6 bases). CDR3 length: 15 residues. CDR1 is GTSNPN, CDR2 SVGIG, per germline (reference sequence). The V and J ends lost 3 bases and 4 bases respectively, with 18 bases between them. CDR3 in amino acids: CAWRVFRTAGYGYTF. CDR3 sequence (DNA): TGTGCCTGGAGAGTCTTTCGGACAGCCGGCTATGGCTACACCTTC.

The rearrangement uses TRBV12-3 or TRBV12-4 and TRBJ2-3; 7 bases are a match to TRBD2. This CDR3 comprises 18 residues. Losses at the gene ends were 3 bases for V and 0 bases for J; bases not matched to a gene: 12. CDR3 nucleotide sequence: TGTGCCAGCAGTTTGTTACCAGCGGGGACGACTAGCACAGATACGCAGTATTTT. Its protein is CASSLLPAGTTSTDTQYF.

This rearrangement joins TRBV20-1 to TRBJ2-7, with a tentative D call TRBD1 (6 bases). The V and J ends lost 0 bases and 2 bases respectively, with 11 bases between them. This CDR3 is 14 amino acids long. The germline gives CDR1 DFQATT, CDR2 SNEGSKA (reference sequence). The chain's CDR3 is CSARDLTGAYEQYF. CDR3 DNA: TGCAGTGCTAGAGATTTGACAGGAGCCTACGAGCAGTACTTC.

This clonotype has a handful of counts. This chain joins TRBV21-1 and TRBJ2-5; whether TRBD1, the table's D call, matches the DNA was not checked. TRBV21-1 corresponds to a pseudogene. The CDR3 contains 17 residues. CDR3 bases: TGTGCCAGCAGCAAAACCCCACCGGGGCCAAACCAAGAGACCCAGTACTTC. This sequence encodes CASSKTPPGPNQETQYF.

This clonotype was found a few times. V and J are TRBV5-1 and TRBJ2-6, with 10 bases fitting TRBD1. Per the germline V gene, CDR1 is SGHRS and CDR2 is YFSETQ. The CDR3 consists of 18 residues. V was pared by 4 bases and J by 1 base, with 8 bases of the junction left unmatched. Here the CDR3 DNA reads TGCGCCAGCAGCCAAGACAGGGGGCGCACGTCTGGGGCCAACGTCCTGACTTTC. It specifies CASSQDRGRTSGANVLTF.

This clonotype was counted only a few times. This chain joins TRBV5-1 and TRBJ2-4; the match to TRBD1 covers 10 bases. With the DNA end fitting TRBJ2-7 better, the J assignment may be wrong. CDR3 length: 14 residues. Germline V CDR1 and CDR2: SGHRS, YFSETQ. The CDR3 DNA reads as TGCGCCAGCAGCCAAGACAGGGGGCAAGTCGAGCAGTACTTC. Encoded protein: CASSQDRGQVEQYF.

The rearrangement links TRBV10-3 to TRBJ2-5; D perhaps matches TRBD2 (5 bases). The J call may be in error: the DNA end matches TRBJ2-7 better. The germline gives CDR1 ENHRY, CDR2 SYGVKD. The CDR3 totals 13 residues. The CDR3 DNA reads TGTGCCATCAGTGTCTTCGGGGACTACGAGCAGTACTTC. Encoded protein: CAISVFGDYEQYF.

As concerns this clonotype: One base away lies a much larger clone, so this may be a sequencing read error. The chain has TRBV7-2 and TRBJ1-6; D remains ambiguous. Germline CDR1 SGHTA, CDR2 FQGNSA. This CDR3 contains 14 residues. DNA for the CDR3: TGTGCCAGCAGCTTCCGCAGGATGGGTTCACCCCCCCACTTT. It specifies CASSFRRMGSPPHF. The full variable domain, completed using reference TRBV7-2 and TRBJ1-6, is GAGVSQSPSNKVTEKGKDVELRCDPISGHTALYWYRQSLGQGLEFLIYFQGNSAPDKSGLPSDRFSAERTGGSVSTLTIQRTQQEDSAVYLCASSFRRMGSPPHFGNGTRLTVT.

The V call is TRBV15, the J call TRBJ2-5, with a tentative D call TRBD1 (6 bases). Trimming left V 1 base short and J 6 bases short, with 12 bases between. CDR3 length: 14 residues. Germline lookup yields CDR1 LNHNV and CDR2 YYDKDF (reference sequence). The CDR3 sequence is CATSRAQGTKTQYF. The CDR3 DNA follows: TGTGCCACCAGCAGAGCTCAGGGGACGAAGACCCAGTACTTC.

The genes are TRBV28 and TRBJ1-6; a weak D match, TRBD1 (6 bases). V lost 10 bases and J 0 bases, leaving 16 bases between the germline ends. CDR1 is MDHEN and CDR2 is SYDVKM in the germline V gene. This CDR3 contains 16 residues. The CDR3 spells CATRAGDSSYNSPLHF. The CDR3 bases are TGTGCCACCCGCGCAGGGGATAGCTCCTATAATTCACCCCTCCACTTT.

With regard to this clonotype: This sequence may be a read error, since a much larger clone differs from it by one base. The CDR3: CASSRVGTGTQYF. The CDR3 DNA follows: TGTGCCAGCAGCCGAGTTGGCACAGGTACGCAGTATTTT. This rearrangement joins TRBV3-1 to TRBJ2-3, with TRBD1 as a possible D gene (5 bases). Germline V lookup: CDR1 LGHDT, CDR2 YNNKEL (reference sequence). The CDR3 has 13 amino acids.

The V call is TRBV5-1, the J call TRBJ1-5; 8 positions agree with TRBD1. This CDR3 contains 14 residues. CDR1 and CDR2 (germline): SGHRS, YFSETQ. J was trimmed by 4 bases and V by 0 bases; bases with no gene match: 0. CDR3 residues: CASSLGDRNQPQHF. The CDR3 DNA reads as TGCGCCAGCAGCTTGGGGGACAGGAATCAGCCCCAGCATTTT.

V gene TRBV20-1 combines with J gene TRBJ1-6; no clear D gene. V lost 5 bases and J 7 bases, leaving 15 bases between the germline ends. CDR3 length: 14 amino acids. Germline values: CDR1 DFQATT, CDR2 SNEGSKA (reference sequence). CDR3 protein: CSAEMAELNSPLHF. The CDR3 DNA is TGCAGTGCTGAAATGGCGGAGCTAAATTCACCCCTCCACTTT.

The rearrangement links TRBV5-1 to TRBJ2-5; D is possibly TRBD2 (5 bases). With 2 bases removed from V and 5 bases from J, the gap between germline ends came to 13 bases. The germline gives CDR1 SGHRS, CDR2 YFSETQ. The CDR3 extends over 14 amino acids. The CDR3 sequence is CASSLVSSSETQYF. CDR3 in DNA: TGCGCCAGCAGCTTAGTATCTAGCAGTGAGACCCAGTACTTC.

The rearrangement links TRBV20-1 to TRBJ2-7, with D maybe TRBD1 (6 bases). Germline V gene sequence: CDR1 DFQATT, CDR2 SNEGSKA (reference sequence). The ends were cut back, 0 bases at V and 5 bases at J, with 17 bases in the middle. This CDR3 is built from 15 residues. The DNA for the CDR3 is TGCAGTGCTAGAGATTCTCGAGGGGCAGGGGACGAGCAGTACTTC. As protein: CSARDSRGAGDEQYF.

The chain joins TRBV20-1 to TRBJ2-3, with D perhaps TRBD1 or TRBD2 (5 bases each). Germline CDR1 is DFQATT and CDR2 is SNEGSKA (reference sequence). Trimming left V 1 base short and J 8 bases short, with 13 bases between. This CDR3 region has 13 residues. In DNA form, the CDR3 reads TGCAGTGCTAGAGTCGTGGGGGTTGCTACGCAGTATTTT. Translating it yields CSARVVGVATQYF.

This clonotype occurred many times. The chain couples TRBV12-3 or TRBV12-4 to TRBJ2-5, with 15 positions matching TRBD2. The CDR3 runs 16 residues. V was clipped by 5 bases and J by 7 bases; unmatched bases: 8. CDR3 nucleotides: TGTGCCAGCAGTAGGGTCCAGGGACTAGCGGGGGGGACCCAGTACTTC. Its translation is CASSRVQGLAGGTQYF.

The chain employs TRBV20-1 and TRBJ2-1; D is undetermined. The J call is uncertain, as TRBJ2-7 better fits the DNA end. CDR1 is DFQATT and CDR2 is SNEGSKA in the germline V gene (reference sequence). The CDR3 totals 15 residues. This chain's CDR3 is CSAPIGARSYNEQYF. The CDR3 coding sequence is TGCAGTGCCCCTATTGGCGCCCGATCCTACAATGAGCAGTACTTC.

The sample holds a few counts of this clonotype. The chain has TRBV24-1 and TRBJ2-7; D is unresolved. The CDR3 contains 12 residues. Germline V CDR1 and CDR2: KGHDR, SFDVKD. V was pared by 7 bases and J by 6 bases, with 12 bases between. The CDR3 here is CATSETWGEQYF. CDR3 bases: TGTGCCACCAGCGAGACCTGGGGCGAGCAGTACTTC.